Listed below are T cell receptor beta chains from one sample, sequenced in a study of blood T cell repertoires in COVID-19. The method was immunoSEQ multiplex PCR; TCRdb's version includes in-frame clones alone and lacks a portion of them. There are around 250,000 clones in the sample; approximately 80% occur only once, and approximately 5% lies in the top ten. The sequencing input was PBMCs or T cells enriched from blood (not recorded which). The receptors come from a man aged 40-50 years who had been exposed to COVID-19. The CDR3 runs from the conserved cysteine through the conserved F or W. D genes are given only for firm matches. Size is omitted from some rows. Given values are once, few, many or a class for expanded clones.

clone_size: .
d_call: TRBD1
v_call: TRBV18
j_call: TRBJ1-5
cdr3_nt: TGTGCCAGCTCACAGGGGGCTACTCAGCCCCAGCATTTT
cdr3_aa: CASSQGATQPQHF

clone_size: .
d_call: .
v_call: TRBV25-1
j_call: TRBJ2-7
cdr3_nt: TGTGCCAGCAGCAGGTCCTACGAGCAGTACTTC
cdr3_aa: CASSRSYEQYF

clone_size: few
d_call: TRBD2
v_call: TRBV5-8
j_call: TRBJ2-7
cdr3_nt: TGTGCCAGCAGCTTTAACTTACTAGCGGGAGAAGGCGAGCAGTACTTC
cdr3_aa: CASSFNLLAGEGEQYF

clone_size: .
d_call: .
v_call: TRBV9
j_call: TRBJ1-2
cdr3_nt: TGTGCCAGCAGCGAATCGGGGGGAGCTAACTATGGCTACACCTTC
cdr3_aa: CASSESGGANYGYTF

clone_size: .
d_call: .
v_call: TRBV3-1/TRBV3-2
j_call: TRBJ2-2
cdr3_nt: TGTGCCAGCAGCCAACCGGGAGTGGGGGAGCTGTTTTTT
cdr3_aa: CASSQPGVGELFF

clone_size: .
d_call: TRBD1
v_call: TRBV19
j_call: TRBJ2-7
cdr3_nt: TGTGCCAGTAGTACAAGACCGGGACAGGGATACGAGCAGTACTTC
cdr3_aa: CASSTRPGQGYEQYF

clone_size: .
d_call: .
v_call: TRBV6-5
j_call: TRBJ2-7
cdr3_nt: TGTGCCAGCAGTTCACAGGCGTACGAGCAGTACTTC
cdr3_aa: CASSSQAYEQYF

clone_size: .
d_call: .
v_call: TRBV27
j_call: TRBJ1-5
cdr3_nt: TGTGCCAGCAGCCTCGGACACCCGAACAATCAGCCCCAGCATTTT
cdr3_aa: CASSLGHPNNQPQHF

clone_size: .
d_call: .
v_call: TRBV30
j_call: TRBJ1-2
cdr3_nt: TGTGCCTGGACCACCTGGGGGGCTAACTATGGCTACACCTTC
cdr3_aa: CAWTTWGANYGYTF

clone_size: .
d_call: TRBD2
v_call: TRBV25-1
j_call: TRBJ2-1
cdr3_nt: TGTGCCAGCAGTGAGACAGCGGGAGGGCCAAATGAGCAGTTCTTC
cdr3_aa: CASSETAGGPNEQFF

clone_size: .
d_call: .
v_call: TRBV18
j_call: TRBJ1-1
cdr3_nt: TGTGCCAGCTCACCGTCTGGGGGCGGTTTTGAAGCTTTCTTT
cdr3_aa: CASSPSGGGFEAFF